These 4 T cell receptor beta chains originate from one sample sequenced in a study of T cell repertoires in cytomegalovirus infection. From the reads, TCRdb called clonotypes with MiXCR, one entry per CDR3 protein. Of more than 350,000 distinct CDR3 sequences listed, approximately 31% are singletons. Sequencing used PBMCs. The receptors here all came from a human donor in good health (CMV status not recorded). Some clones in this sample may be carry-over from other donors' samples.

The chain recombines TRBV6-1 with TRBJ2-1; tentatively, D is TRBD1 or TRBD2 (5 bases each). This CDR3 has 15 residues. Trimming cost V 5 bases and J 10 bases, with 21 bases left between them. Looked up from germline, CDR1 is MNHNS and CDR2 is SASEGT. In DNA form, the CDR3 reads TGTGCCAGCAGTACACAAGCGGTGGGGACCAGGGAGCAGTTCTTC. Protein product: CASSTQAVGTREQFF.

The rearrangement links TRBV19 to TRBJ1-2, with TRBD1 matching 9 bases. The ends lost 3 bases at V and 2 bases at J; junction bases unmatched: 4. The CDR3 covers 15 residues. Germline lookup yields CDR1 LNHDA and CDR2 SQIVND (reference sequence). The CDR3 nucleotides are TGTGCCAGTAGTATTACCGGGACAGGGAACTATGGCTACACCTTC. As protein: CASSITGTGNYGYTF.

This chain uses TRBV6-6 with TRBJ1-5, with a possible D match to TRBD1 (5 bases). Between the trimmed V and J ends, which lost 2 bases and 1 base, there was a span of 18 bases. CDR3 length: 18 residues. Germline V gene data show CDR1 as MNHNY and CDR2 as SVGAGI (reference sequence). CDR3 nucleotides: TGTGCCAGCAGTTACGAGGTTGGGGGGAGGACCAGCAATCAGCCCCAGCATTTT. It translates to CASSYEVGGRTSNQPQHF.

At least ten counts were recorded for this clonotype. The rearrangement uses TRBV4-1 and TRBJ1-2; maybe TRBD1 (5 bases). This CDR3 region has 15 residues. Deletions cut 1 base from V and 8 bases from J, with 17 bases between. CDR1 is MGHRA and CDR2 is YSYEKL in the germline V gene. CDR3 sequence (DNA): TGCGCCAGCAGCCAAGGGGAGTTGGGGGATAGGGGCTACACCTTC. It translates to CASSQGELGDRGYTF.